These 3 T cell receptor beta chains share one sample of origin, sequenced in a study of cytomegalovirus exposure and HLA in healthy donors. PCR amplification relied on 60 Vbeta primers (plus 13 Jbeta primers). The table came from immunoSEQ multiplex PCR; TCRdb's copy has only in-frame clones and leaves some out. The data hold roughly 130,000 clones, with under 90% observed a single time. Sequenced material: PBMCs. Every receptor here comes from a man aged 18 to 30 in good health and CMV-seronegative.

The V and J genes are TRBV18 and TRBJ2-7; no definite D call. The CDR3 is made up of 13 amino acids. Germline loops: CDR1 KGHSH, CDR2 LQKENI. Trimming shortened V by 0 bases and J by 4 bases, and 7 bases separated the two germline ends. CDR3 DNA: TGTGCCAGCTCACCACCGCGCAATTACGAGCAGTACTTC. This translates into CASSPPRNYEQYF. Together with reference TRBV18 and TRBJ2-7, the CDR3 gives the full variable domain: NAGVMQNPRHLVRRRGQEARLRCSPMKGHSHVYWYRQLPEEGLKFMVYLQKENIIDESGMPKERFSAEFPKEGPSILRIQQVVRGDSAAYFCASSPPRNYEQYFGPGTRLTVT.

V and J are TRBV27 and TRBJ1-1, with D perhaps matching TRBD1 (6 bases). The V gene's germline CDR1 is MNHEY and CDR2 SMNVEV (reference sequence). The CDR3 has 12 residues. Trimming removed 6 bases from V and 2 bases from J, with 7 bases in between. The CDR3: CASRQGNTEAFF. The CDR3 DNA reads as TGTGCCAGCAGACAGGGAAACACTGAAGCTTTCTTT.

The rearrangement uses TRBV7-2 and TRBJ2-5; a weak D match, TRBD1 (7 bases). Trimming took 2 bases from V and 5 from J, leaving 18 bases between them. Germline V CDR1 and CDR2: SGHTA, FQGNSA. The CDR3 has 16 amino acids. The CDR3 sequence: CASSLSGQGGFETQYF. For the CDR3, the DNA is TGTGCCAGCAGCTTAAGTGGCCAGGGGGGATTCGAGACCCAGTACTTC.